Each of the 9 T cell receptor beta chains below was sequenced from the same sample in a study of blood T cells in healthy people across ages. With a J-beta primer mix and a sample-barcoded 5' primer, a second PCR ran roughly 6 to 11 cycles. MiXCR, run by TCRdb on the 5' RACE reads, gives a single entry per CDR3 protein. The sample consists of 850,000 to 1,300,000 distinct CDR3 sequences, more than 35% of them appearing once. What was sequenced was blood. Receptor source: a woman aged 60 to 75 in good health.

The chain combines TRBV20-1 with TRBJ2-7; D perhaps matches TRBD1 (6 bases). CDR1 is DFQATT and CDR2 is SNEGSKA in the germline V gene (reference sequence). Trimming cost V 0 bases and J 1 base, with 10 bases left between them. The CDR3 contains 14 residues. The CDR3 loop is CSARDFGQSYEQYF. DNA for the CDR3: TGCAGTGCTAGAGATTTTGGACAGTCCTACGAGCAGTACTTC.

The V and J genes are TRBV7-2 and TRBJ2-4; TRBD2 agrees at 12 bases. The end of the DNA fits TRBJ2-7 better, so the J call may be wrong. The CDR3 has 15 amino acids. Germline lookup yields CDR1 SGHTA and CDR2 FQGNSA. The CDR3 loop reads CASSTTSGSGYEQYF. CDR3 nucleotide sequence: TGTGCCAGCAGCACGACTAGCGGGAGTGGGTACGAGCAGTACTTC.

This sequence joins TRBV27 and TRBJ2-2; a weak D match, TRBD2 (5 bases). V was cut by 2 bases and J by 7 bases, with 11 bases left in between. Germline-derived CDR1 and CDR2 are MNHEY and SMNVEV (reference sequence). The CDR3 is 14 amino acids. The CDR3 DNA follows: TGTGCCAGCAGTTTAGGGAGTCGGGTCGGGGAGCTGTTTTTT. Translated, it gives CASSLGSRVGELFF.

The chain has TRBV6-6 and TRBJ1-2; D is uncertain. The CDR3 has 15 amino acids. The ends were cut back, 6 bases at V and 0 bases at J, with 14 bases in the middle. Germline lookup yields CDR1 MNHNY and CDR2 SVGAGI (reference sequence). CDR3 bases: TGTGCCAGCAGGGACCAGGTGCCCCCTAACTATGGCTACACCTTC. The encoded protein is CASRDQVPPNYGYTF.

The chain uses TRBV29-1 and TRBJ1-2; TRBD1 matches 8 bases. Unmatched junction bases numbered 9, after V lost 5 bases and J lost 1 base. The CDR3 contains 15 residues. Germline CDR1 is SQVTM and CDR2 is ANQGSEA. CDR3 residues: CSVQGAGRLNYGYTF. Written as DNA, the CDR3 is TGCAGCGTTCAGGGGGCGGGACGGCTTAACTATGGCTACACCTTC.

CDR3 DNA: TGTGCCACCAGCAGAGCCCCGGGACAGAATTTTGGGGAGACCCAGTACTTC. Translating it yields CATSRAPGQNFGETQYF. J is TRBJ2-5 and V is TRBV15; 7 nucleotides align to TRBD1. The germline CDR1 and CDR2 sequences are LNHNV and YYDKDF (reference sequence). The CDR3 is 17 residues long. Germline trimming cut 1 base from V and 5 bases from J; bases unmatched to any gene: 13.

The CDR3: CASSLGTTGTVQETQYF. The CDR3 nucleotides are TGTGCCAGCAGTTTGGGCACGACAGGGACCGTTCAAGAGACCCAGTACTTC. The gene calls are TRBV28 and TRBJ2-5; 7 bases align to TRBD1. CDR1 MDHEN and CDR2 SYDVKM come from the germline V gene. The V gene end was trimmed by 3 bases and the J gene end by 2 bases; junction bases not matched to a gene: 12. The CDR3 covers 17 residues.

This rearrangement joins TRBV6-5 to TRBJ2-5, with 9 bases that match TRBD1. The CDR3 runs to 15 residues. The germline gives CDR1 MNHEY, CDR2 SVGAGI. J gave up 5 bases and V 6 bases, and 10 bases lay outside the gene matches. The CDR3 here is CASSAYRGPGETQYF. Written as DNA, the CDR3 is TGTGCCAGCAGCGCCTACAGGGGGCCGGGGGAGACCCAGTACTTC.

The V and J genes are TRBV3-1 and TRBJ2-1; D may be TRBD1 (6 bases). This CDR3 contains 15 residues. With 6 bases removed from V and 6 bases from J, the gap between germline ends came to 18 bases. Germline CDR1 LGHDT, CDR2 YNNKEL (reference sequence). CDR3 coding DNA: TGTGCCAGCAGACCCAGGGGACGGGATGGCAATGAGCAGTTCTTC. This codes for CASRPRGRDGNEQFF.